Below, 18 T cell receptor beta chains from the same sample are listed, as sequenced in a study of PD-1 blockade in classical Hodgkin lymphoma (dated by TCRdb to about 2020). The intended sense of this specimen's time point label: cycle 2 day 1 (C2D1) of nivolumab. Relapse after autologous stem cell transplantation had occurred in all trial patients, and cohorts A, B and C were distinguished by prior brentuximab vedotin exposure. Library preparation employed the immunoSEQ multiplex PCR assay. The table was pulled from immuneACCESS by TCRdb, which kept in-frame rearrangements only. Such tables lose some clones; where checked, under half of the loss comes from unresolved V genes, and the rest has no known cause. For this sample there are about 30,000 clones; over 55% appear just once. The top ten clonotypes cover over 2.5% of the sample. Here the sequenced sample was peripheral blood mononuclear cells (PBMCs), taken before the second cycle of nivolumab. The origin of the receptors is a human donor with classical Hodgkin lymphoma.

This chain joins TRBV28 and TRBJ1-6, with D possibly being TRBD1 (5 bases). The CDR3 length is 15 residues. V dropped 3 bases and J dropped 7 bases, with 13 bases sitting between them. CDR1 is MDHEN, CDR2 SYDVKM, per germline. The DNA for the CDR3 is TGTGCCAGCAGTTTTTCCCAGGGTATGAATTCACCCCTCCACTTT. Its translation: CASSFSQGMNSPLHF.

This chain links TRBV14 with TRBJ1-1; no clear D gene. The CDR3 extends over 14 amino acids. Trimming took 8 bases from V and 3 from J, leaving 16 bases between them. The germline V gene has CDR1 SGHDN and CDR2 FVKESK. The CDR3 coding sequence is TGTGCCAGCGCTCCACTGCTTATGGACACTGAAGCTTTCTTT. Amino acid sequence: CASAPLLMDTEAFF. Full variable domain (outside the CDR3, taken from reference TRBV14 and TRBJ1-1): EAGVTQFPSHSVIEKGQTVTLRCDPISGHDNLYWYRRVMGKEIKFLLHFVKESKQDESGMPNNRFLAERTGGTYSTLKVQPAELEDSGVYFCASAPLLMDTEAFFGQGTRLTVV.

Remarks on this clone: The same CDR3 arises from other DNA sequences in this sample as well. The V call is TRBV30, the J call TRBJ1-5; no reliable D call. The CDR3 totals 13 residues. The germline V gene has CDR1 GTSNPN and CDR2 SVGIG (reference sequence). V was shortened by 0 bases and J by 2 bases, with 5 bases between the two germline ends. The DNA of the CDR3 is TGTGCCTGGAGTGTACAAGGCAATCAGCCCCAGCATTTT. Amino acids: CAWSVQGNQPQHF.

In DNA, the CDR3 is TGTGCCAGCAGCGTAGATTTGGGGGGAACCTACAATGAGCAGTTCTTC. Its protein is CASSVDLGGTYNEQFF. This chain links TRBV9 with TRBJ2-1; TRBD2 is a possible D gene (6 bases). Trimming stripped 0 bases from V and 2 bases from J, with 12 bases between. The CDR3 contains 16 residues. Per germline, CDR1 SGDLS and CDR2 YYNGEE. The full variable domain, its missing parts supplied by reference TRBV9 and TRBJ2-1, is DSGVTQTPKHLITATGQRVTLRCSPRSGDLSVYWYQQSLDQGLQFLIQYYNGEERAKGNILERFSAQQFPDLHSELNLSSLELGDSALYFCASSVDLGGTYNEQFFGPGTRLTVL.

The gene calls are TRBV19 and TRBJ2-3, with D unclear. Germline loops: CDR1 LNHDA, CDR2 SQIVND (reference sequence). The V end lost 7 bases, the J end lost 2 bases, and 16 bases lay between the germline ends. The CDR3 consists of 15 residues. This CDR3 reads CASTGLVGYTDTQYF. DNA for the CDR3: TGTGCCAGTACGGGTTTAGTCGGGTACACAGATACGCAGTATTTT.

CDR3 loop: CASSLAPGTGFSPLHF. The CDR3 nucleotides are TGTGCCAGCAGCTTAGCCCCCGGGACAGGGTTTTCACCCCTCCACTTT. The V gene is TRBV11-2, the J gene TRBJ1-6; 9 nucleotides line up with TRBD1. The CDR3 consists of 16 residues. Per germline, CDR1 SGHAT and CDR2 FQNNGV. V shed 1 base and J 9 bases; nucleotides not matched to a gene: 7.

The J gene is TRBJ2-7, the V gene TRBV5-8; 7 bases fit TRBD1. The CDR3 extends over 16 amino acids. From germline, CDR1 is SGHTS and CDR2 YDEGEE. V shed 3 bases, J shed 3 bases, and the junction held 12 bases outside the gene matches. CDR3 DNA: TGTGCCAGCAGCTCCCTGACCGGGACAGTATACTACGAGCAGTACTTC. Protein product: CASSSLTGTVYYEQYF.

The chain is built from TRBV5-1 and TRBJ2-3, with 16 bases that match TRBD2. CDR3 length: 17 amino acids. CDR1 is SGHRS and CDR2 is YFSETQ in the germline V gene. V lost 3 bases to trimming and J lost 1 base; unmatched junction nucleotides: 2. CDR3 nucleotides: TGCGCCAGCAGCTACGGGACTAGCGGGGGGGGCACAGATACGCAGTATTTT. Amino acid sequence: CASSYGTSGGGTDTQYF.

This chain connects TRBV28 to TRBJ2-1; 8 bases fit TRBD1. This CDR3 has 16 amino acids. Trimming cost V 2 bases and J 8 bases; bases outside gene matches: 11. The germline gives CDR1 MDHEN, CDR2 SYDVKM. In DNA form, the CDR3 reads TGTGCCAGCAGTTTACGGGGCAGGGGGCGAGCTGATGAGCAGTTCTTC. Its translation: CASSLRGRGRADEQFF.

V is TRBV7-9 and J is TRBJ1-2; a possible D gene is TRBD1 (5 bases). There are 15 residues in the CDR3. Germline V gives CDR1 SEHNR, CDR2 FQNEAQ (reference sequence). The V and J ends lost 1 base and 7 bases respectively, with 16 bases between them. The CDR3 is CASSLERSRDAGYTF. CDR3 DNA sequence: TGTGCCAGCAGCTTAGAACGGAGCAGGGACGCTGGCTACACCTTC. Supplemented by reference TRBV7-9 and TRBJ1-2, the full variable domain reads DTGVSQNPRHKITKRGQNVTFRCDPISEHNRLYWYRQTLGQGPEFLTYFQNEAQLEKSRLLSDRFSAERPKGSFSTLEIQRTEQGDSAMYLCASSLERSRDAGYTFGSGTRLTVV.

On this clone: At one end, the junction sequence differs from germline, possibly due to a read error. V is TRBV27 and J is TRBJ2-1, with 9 bases lining up with TRBD1. The CDR3 is 17 residues long. Germline CDR1 MNHEY, CDR2 SMNVEV (reference sequence). The CDR3 region is CASSFRKGGTGYNGQFF. The CDR3 DNA sequence: TGTGCCAGCAGTTTCAGAAAGGGAGGGACAGGGTACAATGGGCAGTTCTTC.

The chain recombines TRBV6-1 with TRBJ2-7; no definite D call. This CDR3 has 12 residues. V was shortened by 4 bases and J by 2 bases, with 6 bases between the two germline ends. Germline V gene data show CDR1 as MNHNS and CDR2 as SASEGT. The CDR3 loop is CASSVWPYEQYF. The CDR3 coding sequence is TGTGCCAGCAGTGTTTGGCCCTACGAGCAGTACTTC.

The chain uses TRBV7-3 and TRBJ1-2; 8 bases align to TRBD1. Trimming removed 4 bases from V and 4 bases from J; junction bases left unmatched: 5. Germline V gene data show CDR1 as SGHTA and CDR2 as FQGTGA. CDR3 length equals 14 residues. CDR3 protein: CASSSDRAGYGYTF. For the CDR3, the DNA is TGTGCCAGCAGCTCGGACAGGGCGGGCTATGGCTACACCTTC. Full variable domain (remainder filled in from reference TRBV7-3 and TRBJ1-2): GAGVSQTPSNKVTEKGKYVELRCDPISGHTALYWYRQSLGQGPEFLIYFQGTGAADDSGLPNDRFFAVRPEGSVSTLKIQRTERGDSAVYLCASSSDRAGYGYTFGSGTRLTVV.

The V and J genes are TRBV7-9 and TRBJ2-1; TRBD2 matches 9 bases. Per germline, CDR1 SEHNR and CDR2 FQNEAQ (reference sequence). This CDR3 region has 16 residues. V shed 4 bases, J shed 4 bases, and the junction held 8 bases outside the gene matches. The CDR3 loop is CASSSGSGGVYNEQFF. DNA for the CDR3: TGTGCCAGCAGCTCGGGTAGCGGGGGAGTTTACAATGAGCAGTTCTTC.

V is TRBV11-2 and J is TRBJ2-1; no clear D. Germline CDR1 SGHAT, CDR2 FQNNGV. Trimming left V 2 bases short and J 10 bases short, with 3 bases between. This CDR3 spans 10 amino acids. The CDR3 DNA is TGTGCCAGCAGCTTAACCGAGCAGTTCTTC. Protein: CASSLTEQFF.

This chain links TRBV19 with TRBJ2-1; TRBD2 might be the D (5 bases). CDR1 is LNHDA and CDR2 is SQIVND in the germline V gene (reference sequence). The V end was cut by 3 bases, the J end by 0 bases, with 9 bases between. This CDR3 is 15 amino acids long. The CDR3 is CASSIRDSSYNEQFF. CDR3 DNA: TGTGCCAGTAGTATTCGGGATAGCTCCTACAATGAGCAGTTCTTC.

The CDR3 spells CASSYSRVRQEQYF. The CDR3 DNA reads TGTGCCAGCAGTTACTCGAGGGTTCGGCAAGAGCAGTACTTC. The V call is TRBV6-5, the J call TRBJ2-7; tentative D call: TRBD2 (5 bases). This CDR3 has 14 amino acids. V was pared by 0 bases and J by 7 bases, with 13 bases between. Germline CDR1 reads MNHEY; CDR2 reads SVGAGI.

The chain recombines TRBV7-2 with TRBJ2-3; TRBD2 agrees at 12 bases. There are 16 residues in the CDR3. Germline lookup yields CDR1 SGHTA and CDR2 FQGNSA. V was clipped by 2 bases and J by 2 bases; unmatched bases: 2. DNA for the CDR3: TGTGCCAGCAGCTTACTAGCGGGGGGGCTCACAGATACGCAGTATTTT. Translation gives CASSLLAGGLTDTQYF.